This T cell receptor beta chain was identified during a study of T cell repertoires in cytomegalovirus infection. With regard to this clonotype: What it recognizes is unknown.

In TCRdb, the reads were re-called with MiXCR into one record per CDR3 protein. The sample contains about 570,000 distinct CDR3 sequences, about 39% of which appear only once. The CDR3 is 13 amino acids. With 5 bases removed from V and 3 bases from J, the gap between germline ends came to 11 bases. Germline loops: CDR1 MDHEN, CDR2 SYDVKM. The origin of this receptor is a human donor in good health (CMV status not recorded). Some clones in this sample may be carry-over from other donors' samples. This chain connects TRBV28 to TRBJ2-7, with D maybe TRBD2 (6 bases). Sequenced material: cultured PBMCs, taken from culture after CMV antigen stimulation. Written as DNA, the CDR3 is TGTGCCAGCAGTACCCGGGGGTACTACGAGCAGTACTTC. This encodes CASSTRGYYEQYF.